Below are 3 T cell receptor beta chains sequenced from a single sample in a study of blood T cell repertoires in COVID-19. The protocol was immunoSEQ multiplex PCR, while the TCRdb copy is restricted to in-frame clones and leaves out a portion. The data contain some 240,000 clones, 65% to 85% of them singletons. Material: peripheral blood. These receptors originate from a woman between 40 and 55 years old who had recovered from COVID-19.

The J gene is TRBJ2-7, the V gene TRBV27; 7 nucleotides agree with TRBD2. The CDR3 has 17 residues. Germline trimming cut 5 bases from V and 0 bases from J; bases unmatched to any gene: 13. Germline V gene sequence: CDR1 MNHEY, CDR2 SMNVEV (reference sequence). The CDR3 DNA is TGTGCCAGCAGTCCCCACGGCCGGGGGGTCGTCTCCTACGAGCAGTACTTC. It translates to CASSPHGRGVVSYEQYF.

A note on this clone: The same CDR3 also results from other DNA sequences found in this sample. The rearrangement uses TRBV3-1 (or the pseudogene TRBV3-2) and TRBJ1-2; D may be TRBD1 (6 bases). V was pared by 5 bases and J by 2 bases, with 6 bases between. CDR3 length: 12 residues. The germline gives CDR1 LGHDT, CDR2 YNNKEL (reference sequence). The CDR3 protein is CASSGQNYGYTF. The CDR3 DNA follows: TGTGCCAGCAGCGGACAGAACTATGGCTACACCTTC.

CDR3 sequence reads: CASSRGSGPRTEAFF. The CDR3 bases are TGTGCCAGCAGCCGAGGGTCAGGACCCCGCACTGAAGCTTTCTTT. The V call is TRBV7-6, the J call TRBJ1-1; unclear D gene. Germline V gene lookup returns CDR1 SGHVS and CDR2 FNYEAQ. The CDR3 is 15 amino acids. Between the trimmed V and J ends, which lost 5 bases and 4 bases, there was a span of 17 bases.